These 27 T cell receptor beta chains share one sample of origin, sequenced in a study of blood T cell repertoires in COVID-19. Data came from immunoSEQ multiplex PCR; TCRdb stores just in-frame clones and leaves some out. Among tens of thousands of clones, around three quarters were seen once, and the ten largest hold approximately 29%. Input material: peripheral blood. Receptors originate from a woman at least 80 years old with active or convalescent COVID-19.

The V call is TRBV6-2 or TRBV6-3, the J call TRBJ2-2; 8 bases are a match to TRBD2. Germline V gene sequence: CDR1 MNHEY, CDR2 SVGEGT. The CDR3 is made up of 15 amino acids. After removal of 7 bases from V and 4 bases from J, the junction contained 8 bases not matched to a gene. CDR3 sequence reads: CASTPTSGGTGELFF. As DNA, the CDR3 is TGTGCCAGCACCCCAACAAGCGGGGGCACCGGGGAGCTGTTTTTT.

This clone was observed a handful of times. J is TRBJ1-2 and V is TRBV7-9; D perhaps matches TRBD1 (6 bases). The CDR3 is 14 residues long. V was cut by 0 bases and J by 8 bases, with 13 bases left in between. The germline gives CDR1 SEHNR, CDR2 FQNEAQ (reference sequence). Written as DNA, the CDR3 is TGTGCCAGCAGCTTAGCGTGGGACAATAAAGGCTACACCTTC. Its protein product is CASSLAWDNKGYTF.

The rearrangement joins TRBV29-1 to TRBJ2-5, with 12 bases identical to TRBD2. This CDR3 comprises 16 residues. J gave up 1 base and V 6 bases, and 9 bases lay outside the gene matches. Germline assignment: CDR1 SQVTM and CDR2 ANQGSEA. Written as DNA, the CDR3 is TGCAGCGTGAGATCCGGACTAGCGGGGCCCCAAGAGACCCAGTACTTC. Protein product: CSVRSGLAGPQETQYF.

V usage is TRBV9 and J usage is TRBJ2-1; D is possibly TRBD2 (6 bases). The V gene's germline CDR1 is SGDLS and CDR2 YYNGEE. The V end lost 0 bases, the J end lost 0 bases, and 22 bases lay between the germline ends. CDR3 size: 20 residues. CDR3 in DNA: TGTGCCAGCAGCGTAGAGTCCGGGGGAGGCCGAGGAATCTCCTACAATGAGCAGTTCTTC. This encodes CASSVESGGGRGISYNEQFF.

The chain uses TRBV12-3 or TRBV12-4 and TRBJ1-3, with unresolved D. V shed 6 bases and J shed 1 base, with 7 bases lying between them. The CDR3 loop spans 13 amino acids. In nucleotides, the CDR3 is TGTGCCAGCAGCTTCCCGTCTGGAAACACCATATATTTT. Its translation: CASSFPSGNTIYF.

This clone was observed a handful of times. The rearrangement joins TRBV5-1 to TRBJ2-2, with D possibly matching TRBD2 (6 bases). From germline, CDR1 is SGHRS and CDR2 YFSETQ. The CDR3 totals 12 residues. The V end was cut by 7 bases, the J end by 4 bases, with 8 bases between. The CDR3 is CASGTLTGELFF. The CDR3 nucleotides read TGCGCCAGCGGGACTCTCACCGGGGAGCTGTTTTTT.

The chain links TRBV7-3 to TRBJ2-3, with a possible D match to TRBD1 (5 bases). V was pared by 3 bases and J by 4 bases, with 17 bases between. Germline CDR1 is SGHTA and CDR2 is FQGTGA. CDR3 size: 16 residues. The CDR3 DNA follows: TGTGCCAGCAGCTTTAACCCCCCAGGGATCGCAGATACGCAGTATTTT. This sequence encodes CASSFNPPGIADTQYF.

The chain carries TRBV4-1 and TRBJ2-1, with a tentative D call TRBD2 (5 bases). Trimming removed 1 base at V and 2 bases at J, with 9 bases between. CDR1 and CDR2 (germline): MGHRA, YSYEKL. The CDR3 totals 15 residues. The chain's CDR3 is CASSQVLVTYNEQFF. CDR3 coding DNA: TGCGCCAGCAGCCAAGTACTAGTCACCTACAATGAGCAGTTCTTC.

This clone was counted a few times. The V gene is TRBV5-4, the J gene TRBJ1-1; tentative D call: TRBD1 (6 bases). Trimming left V 3 bases short and J 1 base short, with 7 bases between. The CDR3 is 13 residues long. CDR1 and CDR2 from the germline V gene are SGHNT and YYREEE (reference sequence). CDR3 coding DNA: TGTGCCAGCAGCTGGGACACGAACACTGAAGCTTTCTTT. Translated, it gives CASSWDTNTEAFF.

This chain connects TRBV24-1 to TRBJ2-4; 8 nucleotides agree with TRBD1. V trimming: 4 bases; J trimming: 6 bases; junction bases outside the gene matches: 10. Germline CDR1 and CDR2: KGHDR and SFDVKD. The CDR3 totals 16 residues. This chain's CDR3 is CATSDPGQGAGNIQYF. DNA of the CDR3: TGTGCCACCAGTGACCCCGGCCAGGGGGCGGGAAACATTCAGTACTTC.

The V gene is TRBV4-1, the J gene TRBJ2-5; unclear D gene. The CDR3 has 15 amino acids. The V gene's germline CDR1 is MGHRA and CDR2 YSYEKL. Trimming took 0 bases from V and 0 from J, leaving 8 bases between them. This CDR3 is CASSQDPGNQETQYF. The DNA of the CDR3 is TGCGCCAGCAGCCAAGATCCAGGTAACCAAGAGACCCAGTACTTC.

In its sample, this clone was seen once. The chain carries TRBV5-5 and TRBJ1-2, with TRBD1 as a possible D gene (5 bases). The CDR3 runs to 15 residues. The V end was cut by 0 bases, the J end by 4 bases, with 13 bases between. CDR1 and CDR2 from the germline V gene are SGHKS and YYEKEE (reference sequence). CDR3 in amino acids: CASSLEGRVSYGYTF. The CDR3 DNA reads as TGTGCCAGCAGCTTGGAAGGCAGGGTTAGCTATGGCTACACCTTC.

This sequence joins TRBV27 and TRBJ2-3; tentatively, D is TRBD1 (5 bases). The V gene's germline CDR1 is MNHEY and CDR2 SMNVEV (reference sequence). Trimming took 5 bases from V and 6 from J, leaving 12 bases between them. The CDR3 has 13 residues. For the CDR3, the DNA is TGTGCCAGCAGTACGACAGCGTGGGATACGCAGTATTTT. This encodes CASSTTAWDTQYF.

The chain joins TRBV14 to TRBJ1-3, with 7 bases aligning to TRBD1. V was pared by 3 bases and J by 5 bases, with 7 bases of the junction left unmatched. The CDR3 runs 15 residues. Germline assignment: CDR1 SGHDN and CDR2 FVKESK. CDR3 region: CASSHTQGGRNTIYF. The CDR3 DNA sequence: TGTGCCAGCAGCCACACCCAGGGGGGAAGAAACACCATATATTTT.

The CDR3: CASSLAGGQPQHF. The CDR3, as DNA: TGCGCCAGCAGCTTGGCCGGGGGTCAGCCCCAGCATTTT. The chain employs TRBV5-1 and TRBJ1-5, with a tentative D call TRBD1 (5 bases). This CDR3 spans 13 amino acids. Per the germline V gene, CDR1 is SGHRS and CDR2 is YFSETQ. Trimming shortened V by 0 bases and J by 6 bases, and 7 bases separated the two germline ends.

J is TRBJ1-4 and V is TRBV30; D gene unclear. The CDR3 runs to 13 residues. Trimming left V 5 bases short and J 4 bases short, with 11 bases between. The V gene's germline CDR1 is GTSNPN and CDR2 SVGIG (reference sequence). The CDR3 region is CAWGRSFNEKLFF. CDR3 bases: TGTGCCTGGGGACGGAGTTTTAATGAAAAACTGTTTTTT.

V usage is TRBV29-1 and J usage is TRBJ2-7; tentatively, D is TRBD1 (5 bases). This CDR3 is 13 amino acids long. The V gene lost 2 bases and the J gene lost 3 bases, with 11 bases spanning the gap. CDR1 is SQVTM, CDR2 ANQGSEA, per germline. The CDR3 DNA is TGCAGCGTTGAATCGGGCAGGGACTACGAGCAGTACTTC. It encodes CSVESGRDYEQYF.

This chain joins TRBV20-1 and TRBJ1-6, with D perhaps matching TRBD1 (6 bases). The germline V gene has CDR1 DFQATT and CDR2 SNEGSKA (reference sequence). There are 14 residues in the CDR3. Trimming removed 3 bases from V and 9 bases from J, with 15 bases in between. CDR3 DNA sequence: TGCAGTGCTAGTCCGGGACACGGATCTTCACCCCTCCACTTT. Its translation is CSASPGHGSSPLHF.

The V and J genes are TRBV5-1 and TRBJ1-1; no reliable D call. The CDR3 is 14 residues long. Trimming stripped 1 base from V and 0 bases from J, with 7 bases between. Per the germline V gene, CDR1 is SGHRS and CDR2 is YFSETQ. CDR3 residues: CASSLRQVNTEAFF. CDR3 nucleotide sequence: TGCGCCAGCAGCTTGCGGCAGGTGAACACTGAAGCTTTCTTT.

The chain carries TRBV3-1 (or the pseudogene TRBV3-2) and TRBJ2-7; no clear D. Trimming removed 4 bases at V and 0 bases at J, with 10 bases between. Germline CDR1 reads LGHDT; CDR2 reads YNNKEL (reference sequence). There are 14 residues in the CDR3. The CDR3 nucleotides are TGTGCCAGCAGCCTAACAGTGAGCTCCTACGAGCAGTACTTC. Translating it yields CASSLTVSSYEQYF.

The chain couples TRBV25-1 to TRBJ2-2, with D possibly being TRBD1 (5 bases). The CDR3 length is 14 residues. The V and J ends lost 3 bases and 3 bases respectively, with 8 bases between them. Looked up from germline, CDR1 is MGHDK and CDR2 is SYGVNS. In nucleotides, the CDR3 is TGTGCCAGCAGTGAGCAGGGTGACACCGGGGAGCTGTTTTTT. Residues: CASSEQGDTGELFF.

In DNA form, the CDR3 reads TGTGCCATCAGTCAGGGGACTGAAGCTTTCTTT. This codes for CAISQGTEAFF. This chain connects TRBV10-3 to TRBJ1-1, with a weak D call TRBD1 (6 bases). From germline, CDR1 is ENHRY and CDR2 SYGVKD. Deletions cut 5 bases from V and 5 bases from J, with 6 bases between. The CDR3 is made up of 11 amino acids.

The J gene is TRBJ1-1, the V gene TRBV7-9; weak D call: TRBD1 (5 bases). The CDR3 totals 18 residues. V lost 5 bases, J lost 4 bases, and 26 bases lay in between. CDR1 and CDR2 from the germline V gene are SEHNR and FQNEAQ (reference sequence). The CDR3 here is CASSGSLTALRKGTEAFF. CDR3 bases: TGTGCCAGCAGCGGAAGCCTGACAGCTCTTCGGAAAGGCACTGAAGCTTTCTTT.

V usage is TRBV5-4 and J usage is TRBJ1-2; D is unclear. Germline V gene lookup returns CDR1 SGHNT and CDR2 YYREEE (reference sequence). CDR3 size: 14 residues. V lost 4 bases, J lost 6 bases, and 16 bases lay in between. This CDR3 is CASSPLGGSNGYTF. In DNA form, the CDR3 reads TGTGCCAGCAGCCCGCTAGGAGGCTCCAATGGCTACACCTTC.

V usage is TRBV6-6 and J usage is TRBJ2-2; possible D gene TRBD2, 5 bases. Per the germline V gene, CDR1 is MNHNY and CDR2 is SVGAGI (reference sequence). V lost 6 bases, J lost 3 bases, and 11 bases lay in between. The CDR3 is made up of 14 amino acids. The CDR3: CASSVTRDTGELFF. CDR3 DNA: TGTGCCAGCAGCGTAACTAGAGACACCGGGGAGCTGTTTTTT.

The CDR3 coding sequence is TGCGCCGCAGCGGCTGGCGGCCCCTACGAGCAGTACTTC. Its protein is CAAAAGGPYEQYF. V is TRBV10-2 and J is TRBJ2-7, with D possibly being TRBD2 (5 bases). From germline, CDR1 is WSHSY and CDR2 SAAADI. V shed 11 bases and J shed 2 bases, with 16 bases lying between them. CDR3 length: 13 residues.

This rearrangement joins TRBV6-2 or TRBV6-3 to TRBJ1-5, with TRBD1 matching 7 bases. The junction had 8 bases not matched to a gene; V was cut back by 5 bases and J by 4 bases. The CDR3 covers 15 residues. CDR1 is MNHEY and CDR2 is SVGEGT in the germline V gene. CDR3 in DNA: TGTGCCAGCAGTCCCCTTAAACAGGGGAATCAGCCCCAGCATTTT. It yields the protein CASSPLKQGNQPQHF.